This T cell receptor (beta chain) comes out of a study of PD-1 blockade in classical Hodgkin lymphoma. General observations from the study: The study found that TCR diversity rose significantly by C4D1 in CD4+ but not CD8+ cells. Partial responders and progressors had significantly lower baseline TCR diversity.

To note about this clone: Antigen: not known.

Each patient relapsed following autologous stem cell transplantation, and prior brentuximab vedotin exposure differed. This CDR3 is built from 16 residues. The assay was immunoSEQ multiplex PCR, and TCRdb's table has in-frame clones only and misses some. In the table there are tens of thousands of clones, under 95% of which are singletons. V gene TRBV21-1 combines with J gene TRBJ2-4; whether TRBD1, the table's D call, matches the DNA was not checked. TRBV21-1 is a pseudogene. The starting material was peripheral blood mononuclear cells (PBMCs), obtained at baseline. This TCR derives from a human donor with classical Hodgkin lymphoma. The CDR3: CASSHRDRSSKNIQYF. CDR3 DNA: TGTGCCAGCAGCCACCGGGACAGGTCATCCAAAAACATTCAGTACTTC.